The T cell receptor (beta chain) described here comes from a study of technical replicates of blood from a few donors. TCRdb's copy holds only in-frame clones and misses some; the assay was immunoSEQ multiplex PCR. The profile shows almost 90,000 clones, around 95% of them singletons. The CDR3 has 14 amino acids. The trim removed 5 bases at V and 5 bases at J, leaving 8 bases unmatched. Germline V lookup: CDR1 SEHNR, CDR2 FQNEAQ (reference sequence). This receptor was taken from a human donor in good health. The sample comprised T cells isolated from PBMCs. V is TRBV7-9 and J is TRBJ2-7; TRBD1 matches 8 bases. CDR3 loop: CASSAGGEVDEQYF. Written as DNA, the CDR3 is TGTGCCAGCAGCGCAGGGGGCGAGGTTGACGAGCAGTACTTC.